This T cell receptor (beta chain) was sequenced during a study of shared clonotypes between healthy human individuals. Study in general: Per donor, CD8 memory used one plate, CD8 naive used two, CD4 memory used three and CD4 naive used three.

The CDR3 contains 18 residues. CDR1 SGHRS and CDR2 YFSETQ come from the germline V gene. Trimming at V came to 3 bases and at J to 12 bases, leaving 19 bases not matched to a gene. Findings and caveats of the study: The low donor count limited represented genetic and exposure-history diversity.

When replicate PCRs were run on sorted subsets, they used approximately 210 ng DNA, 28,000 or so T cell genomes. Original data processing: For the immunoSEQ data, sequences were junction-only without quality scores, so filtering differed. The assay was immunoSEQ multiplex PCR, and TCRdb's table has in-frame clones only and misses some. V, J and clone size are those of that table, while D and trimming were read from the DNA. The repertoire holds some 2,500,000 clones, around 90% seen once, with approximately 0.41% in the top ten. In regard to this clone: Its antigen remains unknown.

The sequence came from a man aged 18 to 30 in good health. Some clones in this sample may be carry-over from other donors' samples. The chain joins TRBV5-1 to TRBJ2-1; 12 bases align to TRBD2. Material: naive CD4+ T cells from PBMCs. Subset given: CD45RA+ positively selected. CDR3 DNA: TGCGCCAGCAGCTCTGATCAACTAGCGGGAGGTACCGAGGGTGGGCAGTTCTTC. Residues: CASSSDQLAGGTEGGQFF. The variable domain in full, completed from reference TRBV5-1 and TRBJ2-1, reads KAGVTQTPRYLIKTRGQQVTLSCSPISGHRSVSWYQQTPGQGLQFLFEYFSETQRNKGNFPGRFSGRQFSNSRSEMNVSTLELGDSALYLCASSSDQLAGGTEGGQFFGPGTRLTVL.